The text below deals with one T cell receptor beta chain. This sample is part of a study of blood T cell repertoires in COVID-19. The germline CDR1 and CDR2 sequences are SGHTA and FQGNSA. V dropped 6 bases and J dropped 5; count of bases not matched to a gene: 4. This CDR3 is 14 amino acids long. The repertoire was sequenced with immunoSEQ multiplex PCR; TCRdb's copy has only in-frame clones and lacks some. This table holds hundreds of thousands of clones, roughly nine tenths found once. V is TRBV7-2 and J is TRBJ2-3, with 11 bases matching TRBD2. Sequenced input: PBMCs or T cells enriched from blood (not recorded which). The sequence was collected from a man between 60 and 75 years old who had recovered from COVID-19. CDR3 region: CASRAGTSGDTQYF. The CDR3, as DNA: TGTGCCAGCAGAGCCGGGACTAGCGGAGATACGCAGTATTTT. Complete variable domain (other parts from reference TRBV7-2 and TRBJ2-3): GAGVSQSPSNKVTEKGKDVELRCDPISGHTALYWYRQSLGQGLEFLIYFQGNSAPDKSGLPSDRFSAERTGGSVSTLTIQRTQQEDSAVYLCASRAGTSGDTQYFGPGTRLTVL.